This TCR beta chain was captured by sequencing in a study of neoadjuvant anti-PD-1 for oral cavity cancer. General study results and limits: TCR analyses covered only a few patients per response group.

Comment on this clone: What it binds is not known.

Germline V lookup: CDR1 SGHTA, CDR2 FQGTGA. The CDR3 has 16 amino acids. V was cut by 1 base and J by 3 bases, with 12 bases left in between. Sequencing was performed with immunoSEQ multiplex PCR; in TCRdb, only in-frame clones are kept and a portion is missing. The sample holds about 14,000 clones, around three quarters seen once. The TCR comes from a person aged 35-80 years with oral cavity squamous cell carcinoma. Sequences were derived from PBMCs, sampled before nivolumab (anti-PD-1) treatment. The gene calls are TRBV7-3 and TRBJ2-2; D unclear. CDR3 sequence (DNA): TGTGCCAGCAGCTTAATCGTCGGTCGGTACACCGGGGAGCTGTTTTTT. Translation: CASSLIVGRYTGELFF. Drawing the rest from reference TRBV7-3 and TRBJ2-2, the complete variable domain is GAGVSQTPSNKVTEKGKYVELRCDPISGHTALYWYRQSLGQGPEFLIYFQGTGAADDSGLPNDRFFAVRPEGSVSTLKIQRTERGDSAVYLCASSLIVGRYTGELFFGEGSRLTVL.